Below, 15 T cell receptor beta chains from the same sample are listed, as sequenced in a study of a mutant IDH1 vaccine in newly diagnosed glioma. Their recognized antigens are unknown. Repertoires were generated with immunoSEQ multiplex PCR, while TCRdb's copy carries only in-frame clones and drops some. The data hold tens of thousands of clones, with 87% observed a single time. As to time point: week 23, last vaccination. Every single dose of the vaccine, 300 ug of mutant IDH1 20-mer peptide, came with topical imiquimod. Sequencing used PBMCs, obtained from a glioma patient whose treatment included an IDH1 peptide vaccine. Source of these receptors: a man aged 35-49 years with glioma.

The rearrangement links TRBV12-5 to TRBJ2-5; 7 nucleotides align to TRBD1. The CDR3 contains 13 residues. The V segment lost 1 base and the J segment 4 bases; nucleotides outside the gene matches: 0. Germline CDR1 reads LGHNT; CDR2 reads FRNRAP. CDR3 sequence: CASGLGQGETQYF. As DNA, the CDR3 is TGTGCTAGTGGTTTGGGACAGGGAGAGACCCAGTACTTC.

This clone was observed a single time. The rearrangement links TRBV5-1 to TRBJ1-1; no firm D call. Trimming cost V 0 bases and J 9 bases, with 12 bases left between them. This CDR3 is built from 13 residues. Germline V lookup: CDR1 SGHRS, CDR2 YFSETQ. Here the CDR3 reads CASSLEGPQQAFF. DNA for the CDR3: TGCGCCAGCAGCTTGGAGGGTCCGCAACAAGCTTTCTTT. The entire variable domain, with the rest obtained from reference TRBV5-1 and TRBJ1-1, is as follows: KAGVTQTPRYLIKTRGQQVTLSCSPISGHRSVSWYQQTPGQGLQFLFEYFSETQRNKGNFPGRFSGRQFSNSRSEMNVSTLELGDSALYLCASSLEGPQQAFFGQGTRLTVV.

V and J are TRBV27 and TRBJ2-7; D possibly corresponds to TRBD2 (7 bases). Germline loops: CDR1 MNHEY, CDR2 SMNVEV (reference sequence). The CDR3 is 14 residues long. The V and J ends lost 4 bases and 0 bases respectively, with 10 bases between them. The CDR3 here is CASSWAGASYEQYF. In DNA, the CDR3 is TGTGCCAGCAGTTGGGCGGGGGCCTCCTACGAGCAGTACTTC.

The chain carries TRBV7-6 and TRBJ2-4; D could derive from TRBD1 or TRBD2 (5 bases each). Germline values: CDR1 SGHVS, CDR2 FNYEAQ. The CDR3 totals 15 residues. V shed 5 bases and J shed 1 base, with 12 bases lying between them. In DNA form, the CDR3 reads TGTGCCAGCAGCCTGACCAGGGAGGCCAAAAACATTCAGTACTTC. Translated, it gives CASSLTREAKNIQYF. The complete variable domain, with remaining parts taken from reference TRBV7-6 and TRBJ2-4, reads GAGVSQSPRYKVTKRGQDVALRCDPISGHVSLYWYRQALGQGPEFLTYFNYEAQQDKSGLPNDRFSAERPEGSISTLTIQRTEQRDSAMYRCASSLTREAKNIQYFGAGTRLSVL.

V and J are TRBV14 and TRBJ2-3, with TRBD1 matching 7 bases. This CDR3 comprises 15 residues. V lost 2 bases to trimming and J lost 4 bases; unmatched junction nucleotides: 6. Germline CDR1 SGHDN, CDR2 FVKESK. CDR3 amino acids: CASSQSTGWADTQYF. The CDR3, as DNA: TGTGCCAGCAGCCAATCGACAGGGTGGGCAGATACGCAGTATTTT.

The gene calls are TRBV19 and TRBJ1-5; D ambiguous. Per germline, CDR1 LNHDA and CDR2 SQIVND (reference sequence). The CDR3 sequence is 17 residues long. V lost 2 bases to trimming and J lost 0 bases, with 14 bases between them. CDR3 nucleotides: TGTGCCAGTAGTATAACCCGGAGAGGAAATAGCAATCAGCCCCAGCATTTT. It yields the protein CASSITRRGNSNQPQHF.

Turning to this clone: The same CDR3 arises from other DNA sequences in this sample as well. The V call is TRBV6-5, the J call TRBJ2-1, with D uncertain. CDR1 is MNHEY and CDR2 is SVGAGI in the germline V gene. The V end lost 5 bases, the J end lost 4 bases, and 9 bases lay between the germline ends. The CDR3 runs to 13 residues. The CDR3 nucleotides are TGTGCCAGCAGTCGATCTTCATACAATGAGCAGTTCTTC. Its protein product is CASSRSSYNEQFF.

The chain carries TRBV19 and TRBJ2-1; 13 bases align to TRBD2. Germline-derived CDR1 and CDR2 are LNHDA and SQIVND (reference sequence). CDR3 size: 17 residues. V was pared by 3 bases and J by 2 bases, with 4 bases of the junction left unmatched. The CDR3 sequence: CASSIGLAGVPYNEQFF. Written as DNA, the CDR3 is TGTGCCAGTAGTATCGGACTAGCGGGAGTTCCCTACAATGAGCAGTTCTTC. The complete variable domain, with remaining parts taken from reference TRBV19 and TRBJ2-1, reads DGGITQSPKYLFRKEGQNVTLSCEQNLNHDAMYWYRQDPGQGLRLIYYSQIVNDFQKGDIAEGYSVSREKKESFPLTVTSAQKNPTAFYLCASSIGLAGVPYNEQFFGPGTRLTVL.

This clone came up once. The chain combines TRBV4-3 with TRBJ1-2; D gene unclear. Germline CDR1 is LGHNA and CDR2 is YSLEER. V lost 5 bases to trimming and J lost 7 bases, with 14 bases between them. The CDR3 has 13 amino acids. Written as DNA, the CDR3 is TGCGCCAGCAGCTACCAAGGGAGCCGTGGCTACACCTTC. It codes for CASSYQGSRGYTF.

The CDR3 region has the DNA TGTGCCAGCAGCCGTGGACGGTTACAAGAGACCCAGTACTTC. Translated: CASSRGRLQETQYF. The chain couples TRBV11-2 to TRBJ2-5; no firm D call. V shed 5 bases and J shed 2 bases, with 12 bases lying between them. Germline loops: CDR1 SGHAT, CDR2 FQNNGV. The CDR3 has 14 residues. Complete variable domain (other parts from reference TRBV11-2 and TRBJ2-5): EAGVAQSPRYKIIEKRQSVAFWCNPISGHATLYWYQQILGQGPKLLIQFQNNGVVDDSQLPKDRFSAERLKGVDSTLKIQPAKLEDSAVYLCASSRGRLQETQYFGPGTRLLVL.

The chain carries TRBV15 and TRBJ2-3, with 7 bases lining up with TRBD2. The germline gives CDR1 LNHNV, CDR2 YYDKDF (reference sequence). The CDR3 contains 17 residues. J lost 5 bases, V lost 0 bases, and 11 bases had no gene match. The CDR3 nucleotides read TGTGCCACCAGCAGAGACGCGGGAGCCCTGGTTGGAGATACGCAGTATTTT. It translates to CATSRDAGALVGDTQYF.

V is TRBV6-5 and J is TRBJ2-7; 10 bases align to TRBD1. V lost 5 bases and J lost 4; bases outside the gene matches: 5. CDR1 and CDR2 from the germline V gene are MNHEY and SVGAGI. The CDR3 length is 14 residues. CDR3 coding DNA: TGTGCCAGCAGTCGGGACAGGGGAGGGTACGAGCAGTACTTC. Translating gives CASSRDRGGYEQYF.

The CDR3 protein is CAISEREFWDEQFF. For the CDR3, the DNA is TGTGCCATCAGTGAGCGGGAGTTTTGGGATGAGCAGTTCTTC. This chain links TRBV10-3 with TRBJ2-1; possible D gene TRBD2, 6 bases. Germline V gene data show CDR1 as ENHRY and CDR2 as SYGVKD. V was shortened by 2 bases and J by 8 bases, with 13 bases between the two germline ends. The CDR3 length is 14 residues.

The genes are TRBV18 and TRBJ2-5, with 8 bases that match TRBD2. V was clipped by 0 bases and J by 2 bases; unmatched bases: 8. Germline CDR1 reads KGHSH; CDR2 reads LQKENI. The CDR3 sequence is 17 residues long. Here the CDR3 reads CASSPPAGERDQETQYF. The CDR3, as DNA: TGTGCCAGCTCACCACCAGCGGGAGAACGTGATCAAGAGACCCAGTACTTC.

The CDR3 loop reads CASGASGRNRQYF. The CDR3 region has the DNA TGCGCCTCGGGGGCTAGCGGGAGGAATAGGCAGTACTTC. The chain uses TRBV4-1 and TRBJ2-7; 11 nucleotides align to TRBD2. The CDR3 runs to 13 residues. Germline assignment: CDR1 MGHRA and CDR2 YSYEKL. Trimming at V came to 11 bases and at J to 9 bases, leaving 12 bases not matched to a gene.